These T cell receptor beta chains were read from a single sample in a study of blood T cells in healthy people across ages. TCRdb called the 5' RACE reads again in MiXCR, with one record for every CDR3 protein. The table lists 1,500,000 or so distinct CDR3 sequences, approximately 59% of them singletons. Material: blood. Every receptor here comes from a man aged 18 to 30 in good health. Both conserved end residues are part of each CDR3. D genes are given only for firm matches. Rows give clone size only sometimes, using once, few, many, or a class for an expanded clone.

D,V,J,size,DNA,CDR3
NA,TRBV6-1,TRBJ2-5,NA,TGTGCCAGCAGTGAGTTCACTACCCAAGGGGTAGAGCAGTACTTC,CASSEFTTQGVEQYF
TRBD1,TRBV20-1,TRBJ2-7,NA,TGCAGTGCTAGAAAGACAGGGGTGCTCTCCTACGAGCAGTACTTC,CSARKTGVLSYEQYF
NA,TRBV6-1,TRBJ1-1,NA,TGTGCCAGCAGTGTAGGGTTTGGTGTAATGGACACTGAAGCTTTCTTT,CASSVGFGVMDTEAFF
NA,TRBV20-1,TRBJ2-7,NA,TGCAGTGCCAACTCCTGGGCCTACGAGCAGTACTTC,CSANSWAYEQYF
NA,TRBV7-2,TRBJ2-1,few,TGTGCCAGCAGCTCACTAGTCCATGAGCAGTTCTTC,CASSSLVHEQFF
TRBD1,TRBV6-1,TRBJ2-1,few,TGTGCCAGCAGTGGGGGACAGGGGGTTCCCCCCAATGAGCAGTTCTTC,CASSGGQGVPPNEQFF
TRBD1,TRBV12-3/TRBV12-4,TRBJ2-7,NA,TGTGCCAGCAGTTTTCTCAGACAGGGGCGCCGGAAATTCTACTACGAGCAGTACTTC,CASSFLRQGRRKFYYEQYF
NA,TRBV20-1,TRBJ1-5,NA,TGCAGTGCTAGAGACGCGGGAAGGGGAGCTGGTAGCAATCAGCCCCAGCATTTT,CSARDAGRGAGSNQPQHF
NA,TRBV4-1,TRBJ1-1,NA,TGCGCCAGCAGCATCGACAGTACTGAAGCTTTCTTT,CASSIDSTEAFF
NA,TRBV12-3/TRBV12-4,TRBJ1-1,NA,TGTGCCAGAACCTCCCTGAACACTGAAGCTTTCTTT,CARTSLNTEAFF
NA,TRBV12-3/TRBV12-4,TRBJ2-7,NA,TGTGCCAGCAGTTTTTCACAGACTGGCGAGCAGTACTTC,CASSFSQTGEQYF
TRBD1,TRBV20-1,TRBJ1-2,NA,TGCAGTGCTAGGAAAGGACAGGGCCTCGGGGGCTACACCTTC,CSARKGQGLGGYTF
TRBD1,TRBV5-1,TRBJ2-5,few,TGCGCCAGCAGCCCGACGGGACAGAGAGAGACCCAGTACTTC,CASSPTGQRETQYF
NA,TRBV5-2,TRBJ2-7,NA,TGTGCCAGCACCTCGGGACAGTCGGAGAACTCCTACGAGCAGTACTTC,CASTSGQSENSYEQYF
NA,TRBV20-1,TRBJ2-1,NA,TGCAGTGCTGGGGGAAGTCGAAGCTCCTACAATGAGCAGTTCTTC,CSAGGSRSSYNEQFF
NA,TRBV4-2,TRBJ2-1,NA,TGTGCCAGCAGCCCGGTCTCGGGCGAGGTTAATGAGCAGTTCTTC,CASSPVSGEVNEQFF
TRBD1,TRBV10-3,TRBJ1-2,NA,TGTGCCATCAGTGAGTCGGGACAGGGGTACTATGGCTACACCTTC,CAISESGQGYYGYTF
TRBD2,TRBV7-2,TRBJ2-3,NA,TGTGCCAGCAGACCAAGCGGGGTCACAGATACGCAGTATTTT,CASRPSGVTDTQYF
NA,TRBV5-6,TRBJ2-3,many,TGTGCCAGCAGCCTAGGGGGGAGTACGCAGTATTTT,CASSLGGSTQYF
TRBD1,TRBV11-1,TRBJ1-2,NA,TGTGCCAGCAGCTTAGCGCTCGAGAGGACAGGGATTGACTATGGCTACACCTTC,CASSLALERTGIDYGYTF
NA,TRBV12-3/TRBV12-4,TRBJ2-4,NA,TGTGCCAGCAGTGTCGGGGTCAGAGACCTAGCCAAAAACATTCAGTACTTC,CASSVGVRDLAKNIQYF
NA,TRBV29-1,TRBJ2-1,NA,TGCAGCGTCGTCCCTTCCCGGGGGTTCAATGAGCAGTTCTTC,CSVVPSRGFNEQFF
NA,TRBV29-1,TRBJ2-7,NA,TGCAGCGTTGAAGGCGAAGGGGGGCTAGCCGAGCAGTACTTC,CSVEGEGGLAEQYF
TRBD2,TRBV4-3,TRBJ2-3,NA,TGCGCCAGCAGTCGGAGGGTTAGCGGGGGTACAGATACGCAGTATTTT,CASSRRVSGGTDTQYF
NA,TRBV28,TRBJ2-4,NA,TGTGCCAGCAGTGCGGGACAGCTGTATGCCAAAAACATTCAGTACTTC,CASSAGQLYAKNIQYF
NA,TRBV7-9,TRBJ2-1,NA,TGTGCCAGCAGCTTAGCCAGGTTCGGTCGCAATGAGCAGTTCTTC,CASSLARFGRNEQFF
NA,TRBV12-3/TRBV12-4,TRBJ2-3,NA,TGTGCCAGCAGTTTTAGCCCCGGGGTGGATACGCAGTATTTT,CASSFSPGVDTQYF
NA,TRBV30,TRBJ1-1,NA,TGTGCCTGGGCTAACCTGAACACTGAAGCTTTCTTT,CAWANLNTEAFF
TRBD2,TRBV20-1,TRBJ2-1,medium-sized,TGCAGTGCGGCGCCGGGACTAGGTTTAGTTCATGAGCAGTTCTTC,CSAAPGLGLVHEQFF
TRBD2,TRBV4-1,TRBJ2-5,few,TGCGCCAGCAGCCAGGGGACTAGGATCGAAGAGACCCAGTACTTC,CASSQGTRIEETQYF
NA,TRBV27,TRBJ2-3,NA,TGTGCCAGCAGCATATACATGACCGACACAGATACGCAGTATTTT,CASSIYMTDTDTQYF
NA,TRBV11-1,TRBJ2-5,NA,TGTGCCAGCAGCCATCTCGAAGAGACCCAGTACTTC,CASSHLEETQYF
NA,TRBV6-1,TRBJ2-7,NA,TGTGCCAGCAGTGAAGCCCCCTTCCGGTCCCACGAGCAGTACTTC,CASSEAPFRSHEQYF
TRBD2,TRBV4-1,TRBJ2-7,few,TGCGCCAGCAGCCAAGGACTAGCGGGAGTCCCCTACGAGCAGTACTTC,CASSQGLAGVPYEQYF
TRBD2,TRBV4-3,TRBJ2-1,NA,TGCGCCAGCAGCCAACTCGGCGGGGGGGACAATGAGCAGTTCTTC,CASSQLGGGDNEQFF
NA,TRBV19,TRBJ2-7,few,TGTGCCAGTAGTATGGGCTCGAGTAGCGGACTCTACGAGCAGTACTTC,CASSMGSSSGLYEQYF
NA,TRBV13,TRBJ1-5,once,TGTGCCAGCAGCCAAGGGTCCGGGGGCCATCAGCCCCAGCATTTT,CASSQGSGGHQPQHF